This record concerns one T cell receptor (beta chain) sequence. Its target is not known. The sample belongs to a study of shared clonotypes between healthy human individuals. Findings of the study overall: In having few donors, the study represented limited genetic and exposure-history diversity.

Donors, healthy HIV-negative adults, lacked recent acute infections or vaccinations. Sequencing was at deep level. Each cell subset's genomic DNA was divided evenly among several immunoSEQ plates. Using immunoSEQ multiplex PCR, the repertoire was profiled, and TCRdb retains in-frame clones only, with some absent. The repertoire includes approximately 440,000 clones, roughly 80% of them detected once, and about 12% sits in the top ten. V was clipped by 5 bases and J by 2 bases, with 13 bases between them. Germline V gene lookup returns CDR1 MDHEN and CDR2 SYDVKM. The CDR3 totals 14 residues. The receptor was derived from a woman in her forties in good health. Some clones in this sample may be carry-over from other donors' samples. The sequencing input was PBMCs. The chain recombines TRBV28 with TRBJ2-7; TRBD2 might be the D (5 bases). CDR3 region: CASSLPTTTYEQYF. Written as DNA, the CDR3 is TGTGCCAGCAGTCTCCCGACTACCACCTACGAGCAGTACTTC. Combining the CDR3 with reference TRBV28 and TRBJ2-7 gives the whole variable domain DVKVTQSSRYLVKRTGEKVFLECVQDMDHENMFWYRQDPGLGLRLIYFSYDVKMKEKGDIPEGYSVSREKKERFSLILESASTNQTSMYLCASSLPTTTYEQYFGPGTRLTVT.